These 13 T cell receptor beta chains originate from one sample sequenced in a study of identical twins. TCRdb reanalysed the 5' RACE reads using MiXCR and keeps one entry per CDR3 protein. Of about 690,000 distinct CDR3 sequences listed, around 6.1% were seen once; the top ten hold under 2%. Sample: naive T cells sorted from blood. The receptors come from a man aged 18-30 years in good health.

The chain links TRBV12-3 or TRBV12-4 to TRBJ1-2, with 9 bases that match TRBD1. The CDR3 covers 13 residues. With V trimmed by 2 bases and J by 12 bases, 7 bases remained unmatched. The CDR3 here is CASSLTGDRVDTF. The CDR3 DNA reads as TGTGCCAGCAGTTTAACGGGGGACAGGGTTGACACCTTC.

This clonotype was detected a few times. This chain uses TRBV6-1 with TRBJ1-5, with 9 bases fitting TRBD1. Trimming cost V 6 bases and J 5 bases; bases outside gene matches: 5. The germline CDR1 and CDR2 sequences are MNHNS and SASEGT. The CDR3 sequence is 14 residues long. CDR3: CASSPGQGHQPQHF. In DNA form, the CDR3 reads TGTGCCAGCAGCCCGGGACAGGGCCATCAGCCCCAGCATTTT.

This clonotype was counted ten times or more. This sequence joins TRBV9 and TRBJ1-6; D might be TRBD1 (6 bases). V was pared by 0 bases and J by 8 bases, with 9 bases between. CDR3 size: 14 residues. The germline V gene encodes CDR1 SGDLS and CDR2 YYNGEE. The CDR3 DNA reads TGTGCCAGCAGCGTAGCAGGGGCTGATTCACCCCTCCACTTT. Amino acid sequence: CASSVAGADSPLHF.

The CDR3 loop reads CASNRDRVGINEQFF. CDR3 DNA sequence: TGTGCCAGCAACAGGGACAGGGTAGGGATCAATGAGCAGTTCTTC. This rearrangement joins TRBV7-9 to TRBJ2-1; 9 positions agree with TRBD1. V was clipped by 7 bases and J by 6 bases; unmatched bases: 10. The germline V gene has CDR1 SEHNR and CDR2 FQNEAQ (reference sequence). The CDR3 runs to 15 residues.

In its sample, this clonotype was seen many times. CDR3 sequence reads: CASSVTTGSYNEQFF. CDR3 sequence (DNA): TGCGCCAGCAGCGTGACGACAGGCAGCTACAATGAGCAGTTCTTC. The chain combines TRBV5-1 with TRBJ2-1, with D tentatively TRBD1 (6 bases). Trimming removed 4 bases from V and 3 bases from J, with 14 bases in between. The CDR3 totals 15 residues. From germline, CDR1 is SGHRS and CDR2 YFSETQ.

This clonotype was recorded at least ten times. The chain links TRBV11-2 to TRBJ2-1, with TRBD2 identical over 9 bases. V lost 5 bases and J lost 5; bases outside the gene matches: 7. The germline V gene encodes CDR1 SGHAT and CDR2 FQNNGV. This CDR3 is built from 15 residues. The CDR3 DNA follows: TGTGCCAGCAGCCGACCGGGACTAGCTCACAATGAGCAGTTCTTC. This translates into CASSRPGLAHNEQFF.

This clonotype appeared many times. The CDR3 region is CASSLRTGAQETQYF. In DNA, the CDR3 is TGTGCCAGCAGCTTACGGACAGGGGCGCAAGAGACCCAGTACTTC. V is TRBV5-5 and J is TRBJ2-5, with 9 bases aligning to TRBD1. This CDR3 is built from 15 residues. Trimming took 2 bases from V and 2 from J; bases not matched to a gene: 4. Germline V lookup: CDR1 SGHKS, CDR2 YYEKEE (reference sequence).

This clonotype came up a few times. One base away lies a much larger clone, so this may be a sequencing read error. V usage is TRBV12-3 or TRBV12-4 and J usage is TRBJ1-6, with D unclear. The ends were cut back, 3 bases at V and 7 bases at J, with 4 bases in the middle. This CDR3 region has 12 residues. CDR3 bases: TGTGCCAGCAGTTTGAAGAATTCACCCCTCCACTTT. Translating gives CASSLKNSPLHF.

In its sample, this clonotype was seen a few times. J is TRBJ2-2 and V is TRBV14, with a weak D call TRBD1 (7 bases). The V gene lost 5 bases and the J gene lost 4 bases, with 14 bases spanning the gap. The CDR3 extends over 15 amino acids. Germline V gives CDR1 SGHDN, CDR2 FVKESK. This CDR3 is CASSFGGGGTGELFF. The CDR3 nucleotides read TGTGCCAGCAGCTTTGGAGGGGGCGGCACCGGGGAGCTGTTTTTT. Using reference TRBV14 and TRBJ2-2 for the parts outside the CDR3, the full variable domain is EAGVTQFPSHSVIEKGQTVTLRCDPISGHDNLYWYRRVMGKEIKFLLHFVKESKQDESGMPNNRFLAERTGGTYSTLKVQPAELEDSGVYFCASSFGGGGTGELFFGEGSRLTVL.

V usage is TRBV29-1 and J usage is TRBJ2-5; D ambiguous. Looked up from germline, CDR1 is SQVTM and CDR2 is ANQGSEA. Trimming removed 4 bases at V and 1 base at J, with 7 bases between. CDR3 length: 12 residues. The CDR3 protein is CSVVQFQETQYF. The DNA of the CDR3 is TGCAGCGTTGTTCAGTTCCAAGAGACCCAGTACTTC.

The rearrangement uses TRBV24-1 and TRBJ2-1, with 12 nucleotides matching TRBD2. V lost 3 bases to trimming and J lost 10 bases; unmatched junction nucleotides: 3. The CDR3 spans 14 residues. Germline CDR1 reads KGHDR; CDR2 reads SFDVKD. Here the CDR3 reads CATSDPGTSGEQFF. CDR3 sequence (DNA): TGTGCCACCAGTGATCCTGGGACTAGCGGGGAGCAGTTCTTC.

V usage is TRBV6-5 and J usage is TRBJ2-7; TRBD2 aligns across 12 bases. CDR3 size: 17 residues. V dropped 4 bases and J dropped 1; count of bases not matched to a gene: 8. Germline V gene lookup returns CDR1 MNHEY and CDR2 SVGAGI. The CDR3 DNA reads TGTGCCAGCAGTTTGACTAGCGGGAGTGCCGGGTCCTACGAGCAGTACTTC. This codes for CASSLTSGSAGSYEQYF.

This clonotype occurred many times. The chain recombines TRBV6-5 with TRBJ2-1; the D is unclear. Germline V gene sequence: CDR1 MNHEY, CDR2 SVGAGI. Trimming stripped 2 bases from V and 7 bases from J, with 12 bases between. CDR3 length: 14 residues. This CDR3 is CASSYLPYENEQFF. DNA of the CDR3: TGTGCCAGCAGTTACCTTCCCTATGAGAATGAGCAGTTCTTC.